The present TCR beta chain was sequenced within a study of T cell responses to AZD1222 COVID-19 vaccine. Study-wide results and caveats: Spike-specific TCR breadth and depth both grew after two AZD1222 doses. Donors skewed white British and female; clonal diversity was possibly underestimated. Across spike, vaccine-associated CD4 TCRs were found, dominant at 160-218 and 743-854. Only a handful of AZD1222 recipients, several in all, had baseline seropositivity.

Remarks on this clone: Its antigen is still unknown.

Profiled with immunoSEQ multiplex PCR; TCRdb holds only in-frame clones, not every one. The sample consists of 85,000 to 90,000 clones, 88% of them appearing once. The V segment lost 10 bases and the J segment 6 bases; nucleotides outside the gene matches: 8. Germline CDR1 reads ENHRY; CDR2 reads SYGVKD. The CDR3 is 12 amino acids. The sequence was collected from an adult in good health. The chain combines TRBV10-3 with TRBJ1-1; 7 bases align to TRBD1. The sample was peripheral blood, taken on day 0 of MenACWY control vaccination. Here the CDR3 reads CATRQGDAEAFF. The CDR3 bases are TGTGCCACCCGGCAGGGGGACGCTGAAGCTTTCTTT.